The 15 T cell receptor beta chains below were found in one sample sequenced in a study of blood T cell repertoires in COVID-19. Assay: immunoSEQ multiplex PCR; the TCRdb copy retains only in-frame clones and omits some. The table shows 140,000 or so clones, with 85% to 90% occurring only once. The specimen was peripheral blood. The source is a woman of 80 years or more with acute or convalescent COVID-19.

This sequence joins TRBV5-1 and TRBJ1-4, with TRBD1 matching 8 bases. The germline CDR1 and CDR2 sequences are SGHRS and YFSETQ. This CDR3 has 17 amino acids. V lost 4 bases to trimming and J lost 2 bases; unmatched junction nucleotides: 10. The CDR3 protein is CASSPPGTGSTNEKLFF. CDR3 in DNA: TGCGCCAGCAGCCCCCCCGGGACAGGATCTACTAATGAAAAACTGTTTTTT.

The chain carries TRBV12-3 or TRBV12-4 and TRBJ2-1; 7 positions match TRBD1. The CDR3 is 12 amino acids. V shed 3 bases, J shed 7 bases, and the junction held 0 bases outside the gene matches. CDR3 sequence: CASSFRGNEQFF. The CDR3 bases are TGTGCCAGCAGTTTCAGGGGGAATGAGCAGTTCTTC.

This chain uses TRBV6-2 or TRBV6-3 with TRBJ1-1; 7 bases fit TRBD1. The CDR3 totals 15 residues. V lost 5 bases to trimming and J lost 7 bases; unmatched junction nucleotides: 13. Germline V lookup: CDR1 MNHEY, CDR2 SVGEGT. The CDR3 sequence is CASSGHRTGVYEAFF. The CDR3 coding sequence is TGTGCCAGCAGTGGACACCGGACAGGAGTTTATGAAGCTTTCTTT.

This rearrangement joins TRBV5-6 to TRBJ1-6, with TRBD1 matching 7 bases. The CDR3 sequence is 16 residues long. From germline, CDR1 is SGHDT and CDR2 YYEEEE. The junction had 11 bases not matched to a gene; V was cut back by 4 bases and J by 7 bases. The CDR3 loop is CASSRGQAGGNSPLHF. In nucleotides, the CDR3 is TGTGCCAGCAGCCGGGGTCAGGCAGGGGGAAATTCACCCCTCCACTTT.

This sequence joins TRBV5-1 and TRBJ1-3, with D uncertain. CDR1 SGHRS and CDR2 YFSETQ come from the germline V gene. CDR3 size: 14 residues. V dropped 4 bases and J dropped 0 bases, with 8 bases sitting between them. CDR3 nucleotide sequence: TGCGCCAGCAGCGCGGCAGCCTCTGGAAACACCATATATTTT. This codes for CASSAAASGNTIYF. Looking up the rest from reference TRBV5-1 and TRBJ1-3 gives the full variable domain: KAGVTQTPRYLIKTRGQQVTLSCSPISGHRSVSWYQQTPGQGLQFLFEYFSETQRNKGNFPGRFSGRQFSNSRSEMNVSTLELGDSALYLCASSAAASGNTIYFGEGSWLTVV.

The rearrangement joins TRBV7-6 to TRBJ2-1; TRBD2 matches 8 bases. This CDR3 comprises 17 residues. Germline V gene sequence: CDR1 SGHVS, CDR2 FNYEAQ. Trimming cost V 2 bases and J 0 bases; bases outside gene matches: 6. The CDR3 spells CASSLYPGGGSYNEQFF. For the CDR3, the DNA is TGTGCCAGCAGCTTATACCCCGGGGGGGGCTCCTACAATGAGCAGTTCTTC.

The chain recombines TRBV25-1 with TRBJ1-5; 8 nucleotides line up with TRBD1. J was trimmed by 1 base and V by 4 bases; bases with no gene match: 0. Per the germline V gene, CDR1 is MGHDK and CDR2 is SYGVNS. The CDR3 totals 14 residues. Written as DNA, the CDR3 is TGTGCCAGCAGTGGACAGGGGAGCAATCAGCCCCAGCATTTT. Its translation is CASSGQGSNQPQHF.

The chain carries TRBV6-6 and TRBJ2-7; tentatively, D is TRBD1 (5 bases). CDR1 MNHNY and CDR2 SVGAGI come from the germline V gene (reference sequence). V lost 7 bases, J lost 7 bases, and 14 bases lay in between. The CDR3 totals 12 residues. The CDR3 sequence is CASTSPGQEQYF. The CDR3 bases are TGTGCCAGCACCTCTCCCGGACAAGAGCAGTACTTC.

V and J are TRBV2 and TRBJ2-1, with 9 bases matching TRBD2. V trimming: 0 bases; J trimming: 7 bases; junction bases outside the gene matches: 10. Germline CDR1 is SNHLY and CDR2 is FYNNEI. The CDR3 loop spans 17 amino acids. The DNA for the CDR3 is TGTGCCAGCAGTGAAGCGCTTGCGGGGGGGCGATGGAATGAGCAGTTCTTC. Its translation: CASSEALAGGRWNEQFF.

This clone was picked up one time. The genes are TRBV4-3 and TRBJ2-3, with TRBD2 identical over 7 bases. From germline, CDR1 is LGHNA and CDR2 YSLEER. The junction had 7 bases not matched to a gene; V was cut back by 1 base and J by 0 bases. CDR3 length: 17 amino acids. The CDR3: CASSQGASGASTDTQYF. The CDR3 DNA is TGCGCCAGCAGCCAAGGGGCCAGCGGGGCCAGCACAGATACGCAGTATTTT.

This clone was seen once. V and J are TRBV2 and TRBJ2-5, with D hard to call. Germline V lookup: CDR1 SNHLY, CDR2 FYNNEI. CDR3 length equals 13 residues. The ends were cut back, 4 bases at V and 2 bases at J, with 8 bases in the middle. In DNA form, the CDR3 reads TGTGCCAGCAGTGCCAGGCTACAAGAGACCCAGTACTTC. It translates to CASSARLQETQYF.

The CDR3 here is CASSLERLADNEQFF. The DNA for the CDR3 is TGTGCCAGCAGCTTAGAGAGGCTAGCGGACAATGAGCAGTTCTTC. This rearrangement joins TRBV7-2 to TRBJ2-1; 7 bases match TRBD2. After removal of 1 base from V and 5 bases from J, the junction contained 5 bases not matched to a gene. The germline V gene encodes CDR1 SGHTA and CDR2 FQGNSA. This CDR3 comprises 15 residues.

The genes are TRBV2 and TRBJ1-2; 7 bases match TRBD1. Germline V gives CDR1 SNHLY, CDR2 FYNNEI. V shed 7 bases and J 7 bases; nucleotides not matched to a gene: 15. The length of the CDR3 is 15 residues. The CDR3 DNA is TGTGCCAGCAACAACCTCCCCACAGGGGAGCTTGGCTACACCTTC. Amino acid sequence: CASNNLPTGELGYTF.

This chain joins TRBV30 and TRBJ1-6; TRBD1 might be the D (5 bases). Germline V gene lookup returns CDR1 GTSNPN and CDR2 SVGIG (reference sequence). The CDR3 is made up of 17 amino acids. The germline V and J ends were trimmed by 3 bases and 7 bases, with 22 bases remaining between them. The CDR3: CAWSPPPGSGGNSPLHF. DNA for the CDR3: TGTGCCTGGAGCCCTCCCCCAGGGTCTGGGGGGAATTCACCCCTCCACTTT.

The sample holds a few counts of this clone. CDR3 nucleotide sequence: TGTGCCAGCAGCCCTCGGGGAGGGTCAGAGACCCAGTACTTC. Its protein product is CASSPRGGSETQYF. This rearrangement joins TRBV4-2 to TRBJ2-5; 7 bases match TRBD2. CDR3 size: 14 residues. Germline assignment: CDR1 LGHNA and CDR2 YNFKEQ. V was pared by 4 bases and J by 4 bases, with 6 bases of the junction left unmatched.